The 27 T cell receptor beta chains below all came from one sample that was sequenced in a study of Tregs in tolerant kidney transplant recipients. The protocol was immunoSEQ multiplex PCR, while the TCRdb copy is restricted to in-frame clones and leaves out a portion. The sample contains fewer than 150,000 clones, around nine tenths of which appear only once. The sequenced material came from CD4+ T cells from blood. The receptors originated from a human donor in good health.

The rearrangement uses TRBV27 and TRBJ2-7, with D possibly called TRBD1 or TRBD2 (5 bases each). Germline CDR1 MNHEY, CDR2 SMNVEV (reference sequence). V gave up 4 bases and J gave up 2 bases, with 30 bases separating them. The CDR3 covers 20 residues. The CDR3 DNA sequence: TGTGCCAGCAGTTCCTCCCGGGGTCGGGCAGGGAGAAATCCTGCCTACGAGCAGTACTTC. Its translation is CASSSSRGRAGRNPAYEQYF.

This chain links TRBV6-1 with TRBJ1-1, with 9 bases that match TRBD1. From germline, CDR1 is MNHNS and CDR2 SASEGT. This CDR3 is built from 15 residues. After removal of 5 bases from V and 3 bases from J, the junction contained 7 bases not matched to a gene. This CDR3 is CASSHGQGRYTEAFF. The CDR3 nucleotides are TGTGCCAGCAGTCATGGACAGGGGAGGTACACTGAAGCTTTCTTT.

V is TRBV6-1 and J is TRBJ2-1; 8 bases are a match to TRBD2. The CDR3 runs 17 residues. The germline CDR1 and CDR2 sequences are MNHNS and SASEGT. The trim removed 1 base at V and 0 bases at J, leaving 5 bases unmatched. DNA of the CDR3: TGTGCCAGCAGTGAAGAAGCTAGCGGGCCCTCCTACAATGAGCAGTTCTTC. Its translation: CASSEEASGPSYNEQFF.

CDR3 nucleotides: TGTGCCAGCAGCTTAGACAGGACCGCTAATTCACCCCTCCACTTT. Amino acids: CASSLDRTANSPLHF. J is TRBJ1-6 and V is TRBV7-8; a weak D match, TRBD1 (5 bases). The V gene's germline CDR1 is SGHVS and CDR2 FQNEAQ. This CDR3 has 15 amino acids. V was trimmed by 1 base and J by 6 bases, leaving 10 bases between them.

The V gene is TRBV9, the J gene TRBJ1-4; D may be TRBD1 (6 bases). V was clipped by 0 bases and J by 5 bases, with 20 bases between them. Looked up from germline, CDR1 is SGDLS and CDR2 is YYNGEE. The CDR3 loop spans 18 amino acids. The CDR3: CASSVGVLRTARNEKLFF. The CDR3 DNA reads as TGTGCCAGCAGCGTAGGGGTCCTCAGGACAGCCCGAAATGAAAAACTGTTTTTT. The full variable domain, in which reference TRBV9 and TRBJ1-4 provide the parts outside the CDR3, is DSGVTQTPKHLITATGQRVTLRCSPRSGDLSVYWYQQSLDQGLQFLIQYYNGEERAKGNILERFSAQQFPDLHSELNLSSLELGDSALYFCASSVGVLRTARNEKLFFGSGTQLSVL.

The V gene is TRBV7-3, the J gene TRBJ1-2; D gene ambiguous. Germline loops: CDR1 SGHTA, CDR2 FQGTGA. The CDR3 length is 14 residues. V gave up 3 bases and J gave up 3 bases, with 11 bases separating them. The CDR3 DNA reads TGTGCCAGCAGCTTGAGGACCCGGCACTATGGCTACACCTTC. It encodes CASSLRTRHYGYTF.

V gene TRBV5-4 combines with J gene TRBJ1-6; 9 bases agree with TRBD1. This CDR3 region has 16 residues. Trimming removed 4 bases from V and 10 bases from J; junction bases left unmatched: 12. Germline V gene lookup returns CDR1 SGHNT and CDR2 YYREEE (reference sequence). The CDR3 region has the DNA TGTGCCAGCAGCCAGGGGGGGACAGGGAGGCGCTCACCCCTCCACTTT. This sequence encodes CASSQGGTGRRSPLHF.

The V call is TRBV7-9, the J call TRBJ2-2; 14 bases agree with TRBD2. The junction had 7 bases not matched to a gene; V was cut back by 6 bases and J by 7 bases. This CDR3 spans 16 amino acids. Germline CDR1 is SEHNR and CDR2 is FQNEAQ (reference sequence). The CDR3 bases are TGTGCCAGCAGGGGACTAGCGGGAGCGAGAGGCGGGGAGCTGTTTTTT. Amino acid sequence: CASRGLAGARGGELFF.

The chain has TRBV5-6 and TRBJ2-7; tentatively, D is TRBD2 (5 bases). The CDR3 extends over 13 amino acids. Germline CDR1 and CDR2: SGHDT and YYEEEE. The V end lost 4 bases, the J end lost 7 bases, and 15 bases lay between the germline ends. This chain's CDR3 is CASSPRRSGEQYF. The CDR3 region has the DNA TGTGCCAGCAGCCCTCGGCGTTCGGGAGAGCAGTACTTC. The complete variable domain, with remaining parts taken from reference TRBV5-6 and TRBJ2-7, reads DAGVTQSPTHLIKTRGQQVTLRCSPKSGHDTVSWYQQALGQGPQFIFQYYEEEERQRGNFPDRFSGHQFPNYSSELNVNALLLGDSALYLCASSPRRSGEQYFGPGTRLTVT.

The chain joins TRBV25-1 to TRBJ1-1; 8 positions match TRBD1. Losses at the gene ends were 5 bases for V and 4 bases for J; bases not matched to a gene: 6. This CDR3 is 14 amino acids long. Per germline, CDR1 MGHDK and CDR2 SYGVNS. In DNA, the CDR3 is TGTGCCAGCAGTAACTCCGGGACAGGCACTGAAGCTTTCTTT. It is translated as CASSNSGTGTEAFF.

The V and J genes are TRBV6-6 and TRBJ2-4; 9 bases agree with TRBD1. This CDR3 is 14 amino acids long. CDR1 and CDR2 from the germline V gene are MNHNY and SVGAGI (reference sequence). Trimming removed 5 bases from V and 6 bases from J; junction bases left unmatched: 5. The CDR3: CASSTPGQGNIQYF. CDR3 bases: TGTGCCAGCAGTACCCCGGGACAGGGAAACATTCAGTACTTC.

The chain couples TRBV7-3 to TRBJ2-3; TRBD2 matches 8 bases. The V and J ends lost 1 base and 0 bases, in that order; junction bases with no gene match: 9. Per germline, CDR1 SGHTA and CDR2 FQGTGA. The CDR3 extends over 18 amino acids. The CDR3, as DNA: TGTGCCAGCAGCTTAAGGCGCGGGGGGACCGCTAGCACAGATACGCAGTATTTT. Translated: CASSLRRGGTASTDTQYF.

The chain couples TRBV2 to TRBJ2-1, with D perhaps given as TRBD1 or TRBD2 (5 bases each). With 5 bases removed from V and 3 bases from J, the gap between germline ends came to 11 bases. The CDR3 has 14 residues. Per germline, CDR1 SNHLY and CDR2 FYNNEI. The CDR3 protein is CASSKGPDYNEQFF. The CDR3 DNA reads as TGTGCCAGCAGTAAGGGACCCGACTACAATGAGCAGTTCTTC.

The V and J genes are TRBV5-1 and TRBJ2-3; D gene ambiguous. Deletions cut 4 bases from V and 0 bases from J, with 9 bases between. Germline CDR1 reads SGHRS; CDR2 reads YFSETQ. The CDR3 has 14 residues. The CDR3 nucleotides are TGCGCCAGCAGCCCTTGGTCTAGCACAGATACGCAGTATTTT. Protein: CASSPWSSTDTQYF. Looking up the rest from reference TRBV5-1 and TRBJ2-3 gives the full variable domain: KAGVTQTPRYLIKTRGQQVTLSCSPISGHRSVSWYQQTPGQGLQFLFEYFSETQRNKGNFPGRFSGRQFSNSRSEMNVSTLELGDSALYLCASSPWSSTDTQYFGPGTRLTVL.

The CDR3 DNA reads TGTGCCAGTAGGGCAGGGGGCACCACAGATACGCAGTATTTT. As protein: CASRAGGTTDTQYF. The rearrangement uses TRBV19 and TRBJ2-3; the match to TRBD1 covers 8 bases. After removal of 6 bases from V and 2 bases from J, the junction contained 4 bases not matched to a gene. Per germline, CDR1 LNHDA and CDR2 SQIVND (reference sequence). This CDR3 is 14 amino acids long.

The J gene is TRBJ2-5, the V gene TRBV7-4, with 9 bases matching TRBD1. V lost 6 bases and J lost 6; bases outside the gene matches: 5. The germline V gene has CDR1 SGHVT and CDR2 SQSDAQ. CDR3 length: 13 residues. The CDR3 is CASRGQGGKTQYF. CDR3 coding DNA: TGTGCCAGCAGGGGACAGGGCGGGAAGACCCAGTACTTC.

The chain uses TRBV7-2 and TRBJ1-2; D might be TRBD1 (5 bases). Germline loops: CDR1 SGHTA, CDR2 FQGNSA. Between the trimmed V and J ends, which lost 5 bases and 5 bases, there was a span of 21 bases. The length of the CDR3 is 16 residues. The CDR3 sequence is CASSRASSTGIYGYTF. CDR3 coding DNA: TGTGCCAGCAGCCGCGCTTCAAGCACAGGAATTTATGGCTACACCTTC.

In DNA, the CDR3 is TGTGCCCGGGACGGAGGTCCCCAAGAGACCCAGTACTTC. Its protein is CARDGGPQETQYF. The chain uses TRBV30 and TRBJ2-5; D possibly matches TRBD1 or TRBD2 (5 bases each). Trimming shortened V by 8 bases and J by 1 base, and 14 bases separated the two germline ends. There are 13 residues in the CDR3. Germline V gives CDR1 GTSNPN, CDR2 SVGIG (reference sequence).

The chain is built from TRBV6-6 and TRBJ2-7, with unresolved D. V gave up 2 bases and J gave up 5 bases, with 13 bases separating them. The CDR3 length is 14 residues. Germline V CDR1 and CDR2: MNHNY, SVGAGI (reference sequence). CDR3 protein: CASSYQPKAHEQYF. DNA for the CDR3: TGTGCCAGCAGTTACCAACCAAAAGCACACGAGCAGTACTTC.

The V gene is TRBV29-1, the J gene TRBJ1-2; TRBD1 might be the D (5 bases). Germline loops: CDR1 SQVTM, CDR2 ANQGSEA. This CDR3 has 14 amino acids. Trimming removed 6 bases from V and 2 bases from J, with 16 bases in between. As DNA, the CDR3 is TGCAGCGTAGGAGGGAGGAGGGGCAACTATGGCTACACCTTC. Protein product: CSVGGRRGNYGYTF.

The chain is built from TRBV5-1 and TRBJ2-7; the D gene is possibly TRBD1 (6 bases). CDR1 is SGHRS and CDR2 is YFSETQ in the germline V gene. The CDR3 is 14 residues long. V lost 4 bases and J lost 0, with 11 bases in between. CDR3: CASSDTGSSYEQYF. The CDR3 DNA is TGCGCCAGCAGCGATACAGGGAGCTCCTACGAGCAGTACTTC.

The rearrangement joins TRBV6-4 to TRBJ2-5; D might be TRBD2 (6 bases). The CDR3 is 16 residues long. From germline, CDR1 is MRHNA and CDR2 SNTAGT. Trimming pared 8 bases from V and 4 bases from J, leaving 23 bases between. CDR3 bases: TGTGCCAGCCGGTTGCGGGGTAGCGGCGTTAGAGAGACCCAGTACTTC. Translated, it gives CASRLRGSGVRETQYF.

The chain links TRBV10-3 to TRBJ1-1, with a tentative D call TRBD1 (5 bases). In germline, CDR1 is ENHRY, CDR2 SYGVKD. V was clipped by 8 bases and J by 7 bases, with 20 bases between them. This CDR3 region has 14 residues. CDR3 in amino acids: CAIAGDVLGGEAFF. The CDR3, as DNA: TGTGCCATCGCGGGGGACGTCTTGGGAGGTGAAGCTTTCTTT.

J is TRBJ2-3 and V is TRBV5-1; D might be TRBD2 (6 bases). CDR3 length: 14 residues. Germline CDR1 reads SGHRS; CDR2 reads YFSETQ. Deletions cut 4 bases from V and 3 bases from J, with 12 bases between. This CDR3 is CASSAGGPTDTQYF. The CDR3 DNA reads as TGCGCCAGCAGCGCCGGGGGTCCTACAGATACGCAGTATTTT.

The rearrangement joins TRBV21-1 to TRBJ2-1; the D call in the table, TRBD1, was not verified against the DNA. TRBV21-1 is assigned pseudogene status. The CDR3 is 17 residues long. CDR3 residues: CASSKAFDRARPNEQFF. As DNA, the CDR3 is TGTGCCAGCAGCAAAGCCTTCGACAGGGCGCGACCCAATGAGCAGTTCTTC.

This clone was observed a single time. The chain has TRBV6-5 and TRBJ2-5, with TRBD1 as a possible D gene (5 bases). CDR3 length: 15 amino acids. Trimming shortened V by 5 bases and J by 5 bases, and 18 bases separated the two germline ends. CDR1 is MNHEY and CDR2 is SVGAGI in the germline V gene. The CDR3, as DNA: TGTGCCAGCAGTGCCCAGGGTAAGGCTTCGGAGACCCAGTACTTC. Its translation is CASSAQGKASETQYF.

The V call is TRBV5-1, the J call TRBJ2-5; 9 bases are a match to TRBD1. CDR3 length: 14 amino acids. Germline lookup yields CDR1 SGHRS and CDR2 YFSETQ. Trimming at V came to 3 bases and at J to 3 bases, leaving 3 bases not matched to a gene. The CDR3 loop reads CASSSRTGEETQYF. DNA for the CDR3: TGCGCCAGCAGCTCCCGGACAGGGGAAGAGACCCAGTACTTC. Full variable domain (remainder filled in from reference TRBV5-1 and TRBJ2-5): KAGVTQTPRYLIKTRGQQVTLSCSPISGHRSVSWYQQTPGQGLQFLFEYFSETQRNKGNFPGRFSGRQFSNSRSEMNVSTLELGDSALYLCASSSRTGEETQYFGPGTRLLVL.